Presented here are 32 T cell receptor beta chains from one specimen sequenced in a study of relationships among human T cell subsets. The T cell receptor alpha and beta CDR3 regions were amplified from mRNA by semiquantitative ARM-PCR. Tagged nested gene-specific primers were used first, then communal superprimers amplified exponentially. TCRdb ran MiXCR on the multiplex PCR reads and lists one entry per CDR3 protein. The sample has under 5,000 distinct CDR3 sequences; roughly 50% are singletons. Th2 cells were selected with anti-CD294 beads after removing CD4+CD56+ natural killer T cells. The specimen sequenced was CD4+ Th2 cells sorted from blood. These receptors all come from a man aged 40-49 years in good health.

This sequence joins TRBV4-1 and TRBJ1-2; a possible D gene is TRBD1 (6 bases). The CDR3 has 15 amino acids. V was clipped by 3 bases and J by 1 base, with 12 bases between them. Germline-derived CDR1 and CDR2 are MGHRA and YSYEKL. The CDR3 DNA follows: TGCGCCAGCAGCCATGGGGGGGCTATTAACTATGGCTACACCTTC. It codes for CASSHGGAINYGYTF.

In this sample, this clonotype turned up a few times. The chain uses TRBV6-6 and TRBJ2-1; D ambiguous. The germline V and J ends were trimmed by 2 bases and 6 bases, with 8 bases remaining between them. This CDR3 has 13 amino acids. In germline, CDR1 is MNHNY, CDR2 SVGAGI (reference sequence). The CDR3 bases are TGTGCCAGCAGTTACCCACCCAGCAATGAGCAGTTCTTC. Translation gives CASSYPPSNEQFF.

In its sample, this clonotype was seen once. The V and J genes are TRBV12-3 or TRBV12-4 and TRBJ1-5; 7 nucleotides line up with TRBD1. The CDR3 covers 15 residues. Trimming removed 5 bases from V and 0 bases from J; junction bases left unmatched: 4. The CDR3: CASSRTGPSNQPQHF. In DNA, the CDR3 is TGTGCCAGCAGTAGGACAGGCCCTAGCAATCAGCCCCAGCATTTT.

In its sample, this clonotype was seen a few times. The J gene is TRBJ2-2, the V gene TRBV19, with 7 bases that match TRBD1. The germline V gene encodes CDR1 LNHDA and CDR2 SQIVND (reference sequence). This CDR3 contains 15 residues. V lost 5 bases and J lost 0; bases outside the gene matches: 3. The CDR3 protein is CASSSQGPNTGELFF. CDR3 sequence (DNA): TGTGCCAGTAGTTCACAGGGGCCGAACACCGGGGAGCTGTTTTTT.

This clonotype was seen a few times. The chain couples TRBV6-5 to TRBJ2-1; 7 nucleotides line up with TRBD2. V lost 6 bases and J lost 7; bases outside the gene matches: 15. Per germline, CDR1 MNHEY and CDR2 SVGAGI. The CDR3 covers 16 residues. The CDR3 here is CASSRLPSGLGNEQFF. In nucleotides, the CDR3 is TGTGCCAGCAGCCGCCTCCCTAGCGGTCTGGGGAATGAGCAGTTCTTC.

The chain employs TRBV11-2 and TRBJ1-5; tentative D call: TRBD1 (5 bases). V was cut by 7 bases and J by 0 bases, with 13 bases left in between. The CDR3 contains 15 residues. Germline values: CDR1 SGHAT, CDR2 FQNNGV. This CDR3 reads CASTEDNLSNQPQHF. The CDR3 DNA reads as TGTGCCAGCACCGAGGACAACCTTAGCAATCAGCCCCAGCATTTT.

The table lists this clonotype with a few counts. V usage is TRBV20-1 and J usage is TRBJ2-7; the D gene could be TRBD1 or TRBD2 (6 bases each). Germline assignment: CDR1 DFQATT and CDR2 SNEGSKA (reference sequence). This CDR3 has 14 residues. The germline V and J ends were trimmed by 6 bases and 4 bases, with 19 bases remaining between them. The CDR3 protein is CSAVDSLGRYEQYF. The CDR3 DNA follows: TGCAGTGCGGTGGACAGCCTAGGGAGGTACGAGCAGTACTTC.

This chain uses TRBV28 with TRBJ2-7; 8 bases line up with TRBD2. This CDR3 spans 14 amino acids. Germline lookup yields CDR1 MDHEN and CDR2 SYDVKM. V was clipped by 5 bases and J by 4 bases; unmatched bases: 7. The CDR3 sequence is CASSTRTSLYEQYF. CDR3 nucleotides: TGTGCCAGCAGTACCCGGACTAGCTTATACGAGCAGTACTTC. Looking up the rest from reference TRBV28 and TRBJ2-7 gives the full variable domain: DVKVTQSSRYLVKRTGEKVFLECVQDMDHENMFWYRQDPGLGLRLIYFSYDVKMKEKGDIPEGYSVSREKKERFSLILESASTNQTSMYLCASSTRTSLYEQYFGPGTRLTVT.

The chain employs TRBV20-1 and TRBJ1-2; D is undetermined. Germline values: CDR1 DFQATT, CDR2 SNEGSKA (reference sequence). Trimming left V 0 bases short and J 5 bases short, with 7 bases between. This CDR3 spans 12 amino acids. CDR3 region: CSARDPTYGYTF. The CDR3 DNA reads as TGCAGTGCTAGAGATCCTACATATGGCTACACCTTC.

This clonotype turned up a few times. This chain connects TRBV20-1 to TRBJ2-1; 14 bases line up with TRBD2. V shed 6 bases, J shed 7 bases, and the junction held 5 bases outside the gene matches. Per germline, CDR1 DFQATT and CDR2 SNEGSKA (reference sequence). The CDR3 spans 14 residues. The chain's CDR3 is CSAFGTSGGNEQFF. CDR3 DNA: TGCAGTGCCTTCGGGACTAGCGGGGGAAATGAGCAGTTCTTC.

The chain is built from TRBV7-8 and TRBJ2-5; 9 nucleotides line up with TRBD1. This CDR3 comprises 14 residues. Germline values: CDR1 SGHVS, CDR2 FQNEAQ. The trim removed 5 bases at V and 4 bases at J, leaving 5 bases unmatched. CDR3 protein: CASSIQTGGETQYF. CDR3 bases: TGTGCCAGCAGCATACAGACAGGGGGAGAGACCCAGTACTTC.

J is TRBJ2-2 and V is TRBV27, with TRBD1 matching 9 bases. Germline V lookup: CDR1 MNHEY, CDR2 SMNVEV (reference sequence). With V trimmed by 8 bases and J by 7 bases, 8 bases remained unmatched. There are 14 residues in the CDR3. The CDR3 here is CASARQGVIGELFF. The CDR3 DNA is TGTGCCAGCGCTAGACAGGGGGTGATCGGGGAGCTGTTTTTT.

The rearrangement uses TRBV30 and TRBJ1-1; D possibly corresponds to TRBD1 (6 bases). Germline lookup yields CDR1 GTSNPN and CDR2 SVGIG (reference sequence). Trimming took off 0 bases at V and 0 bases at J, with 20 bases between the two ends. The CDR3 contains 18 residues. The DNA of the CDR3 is TGTGCCTGGAGTGTACAATGGGGGTCGGGGGGCATGAACACTGAAGCTTTCTTT. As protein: CAWSVQWGSGGMNTEAFF. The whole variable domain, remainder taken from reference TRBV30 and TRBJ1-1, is SQTIHQWPATLVQPVGSPLSLECTVEGTSNPNLYWYRQAAGRGLQLLFYSVGIGQISSEVPQNLSASRPQDRQFILSSKKLLLSDSGFYLCAWSVQWGSGGMNTEAFFGQGTRLTVV.

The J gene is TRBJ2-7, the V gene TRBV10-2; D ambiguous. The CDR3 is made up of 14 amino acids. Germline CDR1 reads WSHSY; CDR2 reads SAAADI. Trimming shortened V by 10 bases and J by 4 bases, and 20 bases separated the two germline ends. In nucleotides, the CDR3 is TGCGCCACCCGCTCTGGGTTCGGCCTGTACGAGCAGTACTTC. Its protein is CATRSGFGLYEQYF.

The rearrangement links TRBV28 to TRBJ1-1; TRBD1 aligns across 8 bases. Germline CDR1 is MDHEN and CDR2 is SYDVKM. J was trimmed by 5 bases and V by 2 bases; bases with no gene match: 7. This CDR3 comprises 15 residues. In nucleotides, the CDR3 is TGTGCCAGCAGTTTACCTCGACAGGGGAGGACTGAAGCTTTCTTT. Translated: CASSLPRQGRTEAFF.

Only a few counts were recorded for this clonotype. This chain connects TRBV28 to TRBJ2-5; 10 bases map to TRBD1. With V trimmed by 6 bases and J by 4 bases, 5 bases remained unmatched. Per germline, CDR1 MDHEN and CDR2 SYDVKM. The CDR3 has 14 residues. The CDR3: CASSPTGGLETQYF. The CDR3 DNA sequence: TGTGCCAGCAGCCCGACAGGGGGCCTAGAGACCCAGTACTTC. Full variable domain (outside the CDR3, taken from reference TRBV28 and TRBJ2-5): DVKVTQSSRYLVKRTGEKVFLECVQDMDHENMFWYRQDPGLGLRLIYFSYDVKMKEKGDIPEGYSVSREKKERFSLILESASTNQTSMYLCASSPTGGLETQYFGPGTRLLVL.

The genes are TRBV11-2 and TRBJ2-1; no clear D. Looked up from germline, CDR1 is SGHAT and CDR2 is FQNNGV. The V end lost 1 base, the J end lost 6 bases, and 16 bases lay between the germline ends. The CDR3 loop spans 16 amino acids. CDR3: CASSLVGILAVNEQFF. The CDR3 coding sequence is TGTGCCAGCAGCTTAGTGGGTATCCTCGCTGTCAATGAGCAGTTCTTC. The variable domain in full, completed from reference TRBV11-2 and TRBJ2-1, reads EAGVAQSPRYKIIEKRQSVAFWCNPISGHATLYWYQQILGQGPKLLIQFQNNGVVDDSQLPKDRFSAERLKGVDSTLKIQPAKLEDSAVYLCASSLVGILAVNEQFFGPGTRLTVL.

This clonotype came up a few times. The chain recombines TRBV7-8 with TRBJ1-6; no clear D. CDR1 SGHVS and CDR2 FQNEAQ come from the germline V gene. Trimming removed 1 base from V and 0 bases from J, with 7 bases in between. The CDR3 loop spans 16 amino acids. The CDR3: CASSLVASSYNSPLHF. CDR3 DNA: TGTGCCAGCAGCTTAGTGGCGAGCTCCTATAATTCACCCCTCCACTTT. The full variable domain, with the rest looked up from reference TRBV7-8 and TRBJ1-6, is GAGVSQSPRYKVAKRGQDVALRCDPISGHVSLFWYQQALGQGPEFLTYFQNEAQLDKSGLPSDRFFAERPEGSVSTLKIQRTQQEDSAVYLCASSLVASSYNSPLHFGNGTRLTVT.

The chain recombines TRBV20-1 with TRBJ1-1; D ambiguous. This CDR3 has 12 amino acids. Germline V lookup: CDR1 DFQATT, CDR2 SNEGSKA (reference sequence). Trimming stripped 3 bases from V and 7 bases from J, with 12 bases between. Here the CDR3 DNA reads TGCAGTGCTAGTGATCGAACGCATGAAGCTTTCTTT. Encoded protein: CSASDRTHEAFF.

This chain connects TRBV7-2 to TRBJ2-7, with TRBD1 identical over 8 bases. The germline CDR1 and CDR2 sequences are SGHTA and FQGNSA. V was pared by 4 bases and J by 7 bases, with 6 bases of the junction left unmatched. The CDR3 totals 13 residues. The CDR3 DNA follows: TGTGCCAGCAGCTCAGACAGGGGTGGAGAGCAGTACTTC. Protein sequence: CASSSDRGGEQYF.

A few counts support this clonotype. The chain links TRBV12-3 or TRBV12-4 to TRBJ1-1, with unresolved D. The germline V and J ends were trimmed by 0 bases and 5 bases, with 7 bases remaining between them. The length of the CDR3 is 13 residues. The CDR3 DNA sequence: TGTGCCAGCAGTTTAGCGCGATATACTGAAGCTTTCTTT. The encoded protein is CASSLARYTEAFF.

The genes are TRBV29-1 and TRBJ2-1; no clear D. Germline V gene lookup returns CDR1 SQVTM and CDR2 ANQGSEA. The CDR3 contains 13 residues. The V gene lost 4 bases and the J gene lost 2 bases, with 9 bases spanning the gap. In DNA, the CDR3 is TGCAGCGTTGCATCAGGTGCCTACAATGAGCAGTTCTTC. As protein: CSVASGAYNEQFF.

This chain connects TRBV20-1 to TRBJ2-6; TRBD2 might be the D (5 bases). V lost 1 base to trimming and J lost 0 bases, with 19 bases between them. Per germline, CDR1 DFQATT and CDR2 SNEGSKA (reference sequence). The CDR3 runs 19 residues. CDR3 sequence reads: CSARALPRGLDSGANVLTF. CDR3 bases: TGCAGTGCTAGAGCCCTACCCCGGGGTCTTGACTCTGGGGCCAACGTCCTGACTTTC.

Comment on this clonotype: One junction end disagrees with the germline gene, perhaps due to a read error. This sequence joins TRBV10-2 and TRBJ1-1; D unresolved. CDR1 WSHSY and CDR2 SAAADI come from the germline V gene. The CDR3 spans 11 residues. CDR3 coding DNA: TGCGCCAACAGTGACGGGCTTCGAGCTTTCTTT. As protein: CANSDGLRAFF.

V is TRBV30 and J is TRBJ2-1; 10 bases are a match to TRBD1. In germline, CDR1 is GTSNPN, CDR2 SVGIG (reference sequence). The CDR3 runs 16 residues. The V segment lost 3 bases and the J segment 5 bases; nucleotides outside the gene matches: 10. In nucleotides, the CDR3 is TGTGCCTGGAGACGACCGGGACAGGGGAAACACAATGAGCAGTTCTTC. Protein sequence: CAWRRPGQGKHNEQFF.

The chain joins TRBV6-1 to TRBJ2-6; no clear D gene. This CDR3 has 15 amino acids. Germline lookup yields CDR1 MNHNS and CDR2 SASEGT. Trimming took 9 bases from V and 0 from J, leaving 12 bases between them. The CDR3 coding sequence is TGTGCCAGTGACTTACCGAGCTCTGGGGCCAACGTCCTGACTTTC. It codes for CASDLPSSGANVLTF.

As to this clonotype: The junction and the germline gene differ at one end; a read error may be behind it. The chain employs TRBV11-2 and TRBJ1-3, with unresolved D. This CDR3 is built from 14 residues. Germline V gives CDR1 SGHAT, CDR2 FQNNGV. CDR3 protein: CASSAGRSGSTIYF. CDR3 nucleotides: TGTGCCAGCAGCGCGGGGAGATCTGGAAGCACCATATATTTT.

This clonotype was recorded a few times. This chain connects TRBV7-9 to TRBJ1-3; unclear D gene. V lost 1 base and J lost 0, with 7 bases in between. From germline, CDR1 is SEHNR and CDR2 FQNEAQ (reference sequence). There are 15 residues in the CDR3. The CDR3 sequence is CASSLGGTSGNTIYF. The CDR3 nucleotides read TGTGCCAGCAGCTTAGGCGGCACCTCTGGAAACACCATATATTTT.

The CDR3 is CASSMGQGGGQPQHF. DNA of the CDR3: TGTGCCAGTAGTATGGGACAGGGGGGCGGGCAGCCCCAGCATTTT. The chain links TRBV19 to TRBJ1-5, with 11 bases lining up with TRBD1. The CDR3 spans 15 residues. Germline-derived CDR1 and CDR2 are LNHDA and SQIVND (reference sequence). The trim removed 3 bases at V and 7 bases at J, leaving 5 bases unmatched.

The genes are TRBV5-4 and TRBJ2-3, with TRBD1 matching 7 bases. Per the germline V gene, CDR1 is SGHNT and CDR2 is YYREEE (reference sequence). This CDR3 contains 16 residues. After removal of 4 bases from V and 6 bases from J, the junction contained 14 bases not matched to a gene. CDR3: CASSPGTAQSFDTQYF. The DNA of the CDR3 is TGTGCCAGCAGCCCCGGGACAGCTCAGTCCTTTGATACGCAGTATTTT.

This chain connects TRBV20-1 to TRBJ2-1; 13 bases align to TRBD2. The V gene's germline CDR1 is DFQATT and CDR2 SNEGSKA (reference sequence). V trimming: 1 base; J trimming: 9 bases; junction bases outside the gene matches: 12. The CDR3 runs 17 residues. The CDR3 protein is CSARAGRRLAGGSEQFF. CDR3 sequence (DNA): TGCAGTGCTAGAGCCGGGAGGAGACTAGCGGGGGGAAGTGAGCAGTTCTTC.

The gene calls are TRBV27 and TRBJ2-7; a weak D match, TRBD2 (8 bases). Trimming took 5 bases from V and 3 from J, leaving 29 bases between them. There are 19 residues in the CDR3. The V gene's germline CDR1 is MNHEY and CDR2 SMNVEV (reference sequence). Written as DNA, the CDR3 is TGTGCCAGCAGTCCTATCGGGAGGGGGCAATATCGGGGTGGCTACGAGCAGTACTTC. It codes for CASSPIGRGQYRGGYEQYF.